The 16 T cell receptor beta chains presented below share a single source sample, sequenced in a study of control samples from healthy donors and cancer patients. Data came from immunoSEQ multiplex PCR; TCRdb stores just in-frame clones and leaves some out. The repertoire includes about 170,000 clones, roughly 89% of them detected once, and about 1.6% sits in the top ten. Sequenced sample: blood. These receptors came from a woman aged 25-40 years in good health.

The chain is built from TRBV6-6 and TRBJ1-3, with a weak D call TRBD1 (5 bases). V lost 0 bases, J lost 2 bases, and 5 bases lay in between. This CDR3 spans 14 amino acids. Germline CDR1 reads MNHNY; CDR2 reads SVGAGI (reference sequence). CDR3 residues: CASSYSDTGNTIYF. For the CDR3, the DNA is TGTGCCAGCAGTTACTCGGACACTGGAAACACCATATATTTT.

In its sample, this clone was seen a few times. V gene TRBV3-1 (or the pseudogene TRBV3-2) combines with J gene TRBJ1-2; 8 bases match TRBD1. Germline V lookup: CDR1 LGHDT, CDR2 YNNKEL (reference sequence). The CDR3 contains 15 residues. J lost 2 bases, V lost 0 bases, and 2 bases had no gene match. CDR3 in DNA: TGTGCCAGCAGCCAAGATCGGACAGGGAACTATGGCTACACCTTC. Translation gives CASSQDRTGNYGYTF.

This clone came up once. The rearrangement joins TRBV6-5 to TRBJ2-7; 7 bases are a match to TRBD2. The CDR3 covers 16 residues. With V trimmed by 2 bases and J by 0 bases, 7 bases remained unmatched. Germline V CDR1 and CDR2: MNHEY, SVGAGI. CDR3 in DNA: TGTGCCAGCAGTTACGGGAGGGAGTTCCTCTCCTACGAGCAGTACTTC. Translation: CASSYGREFLSYEQYF.

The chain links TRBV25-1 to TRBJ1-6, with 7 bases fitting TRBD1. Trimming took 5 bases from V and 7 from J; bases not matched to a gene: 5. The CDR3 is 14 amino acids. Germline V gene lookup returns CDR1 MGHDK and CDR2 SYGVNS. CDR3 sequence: CASSNQGGNSPLHF. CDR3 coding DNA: TGTGCCAGCAGTAACCAGGGGGGGAATTCACCCCTCCACTTT.

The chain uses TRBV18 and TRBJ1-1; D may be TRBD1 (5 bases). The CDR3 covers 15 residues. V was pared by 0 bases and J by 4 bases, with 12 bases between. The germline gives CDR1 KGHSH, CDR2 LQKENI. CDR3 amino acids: CASSPPRGESTEAFF. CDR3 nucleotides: TGTGCCAGCTCACCACCGAGGGGTGAGAGCACTGAAGCTTTCTTT.

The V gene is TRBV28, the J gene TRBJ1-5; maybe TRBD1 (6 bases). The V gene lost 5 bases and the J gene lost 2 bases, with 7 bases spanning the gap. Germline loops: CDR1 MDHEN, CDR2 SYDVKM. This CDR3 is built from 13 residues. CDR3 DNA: TGTGCCAGCAGTCCAGGGGGCAATCAGCCCCAGCATTTT. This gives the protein CASSPGGNQPQHF.

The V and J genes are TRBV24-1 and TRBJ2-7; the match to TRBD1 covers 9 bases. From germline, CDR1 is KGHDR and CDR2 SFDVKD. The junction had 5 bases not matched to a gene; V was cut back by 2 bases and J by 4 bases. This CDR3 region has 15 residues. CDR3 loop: CATSDSGTGRYEQYF. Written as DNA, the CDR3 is TGTGCCACCAGTGATTCGGGGACAGGGAGGTACGAGCAGTACTTC.

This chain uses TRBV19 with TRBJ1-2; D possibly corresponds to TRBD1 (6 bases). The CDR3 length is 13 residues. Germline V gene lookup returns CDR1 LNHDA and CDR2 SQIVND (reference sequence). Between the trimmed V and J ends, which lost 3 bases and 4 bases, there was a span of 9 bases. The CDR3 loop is CASSISRGYGYTF. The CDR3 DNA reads TGTGCCAGTAGTATCTCCAGGGGCTATGGCTACACCTTC.

The CDR3 here is CASSPHQETQYF. In nucleotides, the CDR3 is TGTGCCAGCTCACCTCACCAAGAGACCCAGTACTTC. This chain uses TRBV18 with TRBJ2-5; D not resolved. The CDR3 covers 12 residues. CDR1 and CDR2 from the germline V gene are KGHSH and LQKENI. The V gene lost 3 bases and the J gene lost 0 bases, with 2 bases spanning the gap.

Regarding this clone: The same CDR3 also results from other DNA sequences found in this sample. The CDR3 DNA reads as TGTGCCAGTAGTATAGGTGGGGTTCGGGAGACCCAGTACTTC. Amino acids: CASSIGGVRETQYF. The rearrangement uses TRBV19 and TRBJ2-5; D is unclear. The germline V gene encodes CDR1 LNHDA and CDR2 SQIVND (reference sequence). The CDR3 covers 14 residues. The V end was cut by 1 base, the J end by 5 bases, with 11 bases between.

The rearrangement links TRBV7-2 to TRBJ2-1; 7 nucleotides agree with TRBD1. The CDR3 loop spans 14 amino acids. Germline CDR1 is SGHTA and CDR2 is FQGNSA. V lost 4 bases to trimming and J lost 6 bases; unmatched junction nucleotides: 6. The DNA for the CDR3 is TGTGCCAGCAGCTCCCGACAGGGTTCCAATGAGCAGTTCTTC. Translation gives CASSSRQGSNEQFF.

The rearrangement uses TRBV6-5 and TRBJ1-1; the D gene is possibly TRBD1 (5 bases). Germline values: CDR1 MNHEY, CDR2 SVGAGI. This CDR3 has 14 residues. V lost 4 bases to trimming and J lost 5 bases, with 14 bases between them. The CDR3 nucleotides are TGTGCCAGCAGTTTAGGGCAGGGCGGTACTGAAGCTTTCTTT. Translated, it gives CASSLGQGGTEAFF.

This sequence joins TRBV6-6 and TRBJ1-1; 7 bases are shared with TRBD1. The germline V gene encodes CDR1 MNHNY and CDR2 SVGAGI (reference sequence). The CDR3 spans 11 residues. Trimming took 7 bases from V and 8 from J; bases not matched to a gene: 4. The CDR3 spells CASKDRAEAFF. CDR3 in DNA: TGTGCCAGCAAAGACAGGGCAGAAGCTTTCTTT.

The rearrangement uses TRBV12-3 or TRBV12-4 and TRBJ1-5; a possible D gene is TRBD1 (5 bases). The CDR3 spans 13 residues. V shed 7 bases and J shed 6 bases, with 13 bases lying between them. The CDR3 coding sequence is TGTGCCAGCACCCTGGCGGGGACTCAGCCCCAGCATTTT. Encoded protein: CASTLAGTQPQHF.

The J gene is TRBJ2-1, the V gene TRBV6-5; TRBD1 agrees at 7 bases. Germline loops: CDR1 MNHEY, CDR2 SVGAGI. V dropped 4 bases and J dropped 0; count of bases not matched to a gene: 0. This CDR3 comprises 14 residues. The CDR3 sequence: CASSSGGSYNEQFF. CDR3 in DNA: TGTGCCAGCAGTTCAGGGGGCTCCTACAATGAGCAGTTCTTC.

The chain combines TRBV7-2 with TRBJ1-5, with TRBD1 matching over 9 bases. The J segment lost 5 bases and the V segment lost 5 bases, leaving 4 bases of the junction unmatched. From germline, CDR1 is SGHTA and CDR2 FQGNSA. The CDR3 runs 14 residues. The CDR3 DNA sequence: TGTGCCAGCAGCCCGGGACAGGGTTATCAGCCCCAGCATTTT. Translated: CASSPGQGYQPQHF.